These T cell receptor beta chains were read from a single sample in a study of OX40 agonist ivuxolimab in advanced cancers. Sequencing was performed with immunoSEQ multiplex PCR; in TCRdb, only in-frame clones are kept and a portion is missing. Seen here are around 51,000 clones, about four fifths observed once, and the top ten hold approximately 3%. The sample consisted of CD4+ or CD8+ T cells sorted from blood, taken in a trial of the OX40 agonist ivuxolimab. Source of these receptors: an adult with an advanced solid tumor such as melanoma, head and neck, liver or kidney cancer. Each CDR3 is given with its conserved first and last residue. A D gene is named only where the DNA matches it firmly. Expanded clones are given a class, and other clones once, few, many or no size at all.

>TRBV6-1|TRBD1|TRBJ2-7|once
TGTGCCAGCAGGCCCCCGGGACAGGGACCGGGGGAGCAGTACTTC
CASRPPGQGPGEQYF
>TRBV4-2|NA|TRBJ2-5|once
TGTGCCAGCAGCTTCACCGGGAGCCTACAAGAGACCCAGTACTTC
CASSFTGSLQETQYF
>TRBV5-8|NA|TRBJ1-1|NA
TGTGCCAGCAGCTTAGGCAGGGGACGGATGAACACTGAAGCTTTCTTT
CASSLGRGRMNTEAFF
>TRBV2|TRBD1|TRBJ2-7|NA
TGTGCCAGCACCGAATGGGACAGAGGCTACGAGCAGTACTTC
CASTEWDRGYEQYF
>TRBV7-9|NA|TRBJ2-7|NA
TGTGCCAGCAGCAAAGGGGTGACGGAGCAGTACTTC
CASSKGVTEQYF
>TRBV6-1|NA|TRBJ1-5|NA
TGTGCCAGCAGTCGGGGGGCGAATCAGCCCCAGCATTTT
CASSRGANQPQHF
>TRBV5-6|TRBD2|TRBJ2-5|NA
TGTGCCAGCAGCTGGACTAGCGGGGGGGCTGATGAGACCCAGTACTTC
CASSWTSGGADETQYF
>TRBV28|NA|TRBJ1-6|NA
TGTGCCAGCACCTGGGGGGGTTCCTATAATTCACCCCTCCACTTT
CASTWGGSYNSPLHF
>TRBV5-1|NA|TRBJ2-3|once
TGCGCCAGCAGCACGACAGGCTACACTAGCACAGATACGCAGTATTTT
CASSTTGYTSTDTQYF
>TRBV6-6|NA|TRBJ1-6|NA
TGTGCCAGCAGTTACTCGCTGTCACCCCTCCACTTT
CASSYSLSPLHF
>TRBV5-5|NA|TRBJ2-1|NA
TGTGCCAGCAGCTTGGGCCTCTCGAGCTCCTACAATGAGCAGTTCTTC
CASSLGLSSSYNEQFF
>TRBV7-3|NA|TRBJ1-5|medium-sized
TGTGCCAGCAGCTTGTCGGGGGGCAATCAGCCCCAGCATTTT
CASSLSGGNQPQHF
>TRBV9|NA|TRBJ2-7|few
TGTGCCAGCAGCGTAGGAACGGGGGGCCAGTACGAGCAGTACTTC
CASSVGTGGQYEQYF
>TRBV4-1|TRBD1|TRBJ1-5|NA
TGCGCCAGCAGCCAAGGACAGGGGGCGCAGCCCCAGCATTTT
CASSQGQGAQPQHF
>TRBV7-2|NA|TRBJ2-2|NA
TGTGCCAGCAGCCCCGCCACGAACACCGGGGAGCTGTTTTTT
CASSPATNTGELFF
>TRBV19|NA|TRBJ1-1|NA
TGTGCCAGTAGTATAGAAACTGGCACTGAAGCTTTCTTT
CASSIETGTEAFF
>TRBV7-9|NA|TRBJ1-1|NA
TGTGCCAGCAGCGGGACCTCGAACACTGAAGCTTTCTTT
CASSGTSNTEAFF
>TRBV6-5|TRBD1|TRBJ1-2|few
TGTGCCAGCACCATGGGGGACAGGCCCTTTGGCTACACCTTC
CASTMGDRPFGYTF
>TRBV10-1|TRBD1|TRBJ2-7|NA
TGCGCCAGCAACTGGACAGGGGCCTACGAGCAGTACTTC
CASNWTGAYEQYF
>TRBV19|NA|TRBJ1-5|NA
TGTGCCAGTAGTATCCCTCCCGTTAGCAATCAGCCCCAGCATTTT
CASSIPPVSNQPQHF
>TRBV6-5|NA|TRBJ2-3|NA
TGTGCCAGCAGGACCGAAGGGGGTACGCAGTATTTT
CASRTEGGTQYF